The 10 T cell receptor beta chains given below trace back to one sample, sequenced in a study of T cells in Graves' hyperthyroidism and ophthalmopathy. Amplified regions were TCR beta CDR3 sequences from RNA transcripts. The primer set for the first-round RT-PCR of the TCR CDR3 was HTBI. From the multiplex PCR reads, TCRdb called clonotypes with MiXCR, one entry per CDR3 protein. The sample shows roughly 500,000 distinct CDR3 sequences, 40% to 55% of them seen only once. Sequences were obtained from peripheral blood or thyroid tissue (not recorded which). The receptors derive from an adult woman with Graves' disease, either hyperthyroidism or ophthalmopathy (not recorded which).

This clonotype was seen at least ten times. V gene TRBV19 combines with J gene TRBJ1-5; TRBD1 might be the D (5 bases). The CDR3 has 16 amino acids. Germline CDR1 and CDR2: LNHDA and SQIVND (reference sequence). Trimming shortened V by 2 bases and J by 1 base, and 12 bases separated the two germline ends. DNA of the CDR3: TGTGCCAGTAGTATAAGGTTCTCAGGGAGCAATCAGCCCCAGCATTTT. This encodes CASSIRFSGSNQPQHF.

This clonotype was seen only once. The chain employs TRBV7-9 and TRBJ1-2; 11 bases are a match to TRBD1. The CDR3 is 17 amino acids. Germline values: CDR1 SEHNR, CDR2 FQNEAQ (reference sequence). Trimming at V came to 5 bases and at J to 5 bases, leaving 13 bases not matched to a gene. As DNA, the CDR3 is TGTGCCAGCAGCCACCGGGACAGGGGGATGGGGCCTTATGGCTACACCTTC. This sequence encodes CASSHRDRGMGPYGYTF.

This clonotype was counted at least ten times. The V gene is TRBV19, the J gene TRBJ1-2; D is perhaps TRBD1 (6 bases). Looked up from germline, CDR1 is LNHDA and CDR2 is SQIVND (reference sequence). The CDR3 has 13 residues. The V end lost 5 bases, the J end lost 4 bases, and 11 bases lay between the germline ends. Here the CDR3 DNA reads TGTGCCAGTAGTCGGACAGACATCTATGGCTACACCTTC. As protein: CASSRTDIYGYTF.

This clonotype was counted ten times or more. This rearrangement joins TRBV2 to TRBJ2-7; D remains unclear. The CDR3 consists of 11 residues. Deletions cut 7 bases from V and 5 bases from J, with 9 bases between. Per the germline V gene, CDR1 is SNHLY and CDR2 is FYNNEI. The chain's CDR3 is CASTEAHEQYF. The CDR3 nucleotides read TGTGCCAGCACCGAAGCCCACGAGCAGTACTTC.

The V gene is TRBV24-1, the J gene TRBJ2-7; D might be TRBD1 or TRBD2, each matching 6 bases. The length of the CDR3 is 16 residues. V gave up 10 bases and J gave up 3 bases, with 24 bases separating them. Germline-derived CDR1 and CDR2 are KGHDR and SFDVKD. Here the CDR3 DNA reads TGTGCCACTTTTCGGGACTCAACAGGGCAGTACTACGAGCAGTACTTC. It is translated as CATFRDSTGQYYEQYF.

This rearrangement joins TRBV2 to TRBJ1-4; no definite D call. Trimming took 4 bases from V and 0 from J, leaving 9 bases between them. This CDR3 region has 15 residues. CDR1 is SNHLY, CDR2 FYNNEI, per germline. This CDR3 is CASSAEAATNEKLFF. CDR3 nucleotides: TGTGCCAGCAGTGCCGAGGCAGCAACTAATGAAAAACTGTTTTTT. Drawing the rest from reference TRBV2 and TRBJ1-4, the complete variable domain is EPEVTQTPSHQVTQMGQEVILRCVPISNHLYFYWYRQILGQKVEFLVSFYNNEISEKSEIFDDQFSVERPDGSNFTLKIRSTKLEDSAMYFCASSAEAATNEKLFFGSGTQLSVL.

This clonotype was found a few times. The J gene is TRBJ1-4, the V gene TRBV7-6, with D possibly TRBD1 on 5 matching bases. The germline V and J ends were trimmed by 5 bases and 7 bases, with 17 bases remaining between them. The CDR3 is 15 amino acids. The germline gives CDR1 SGHVS, CDR2 FNYEAQ. CDR3 DNA: TGTGCCAGCAGCAAAGACAGCGCTTGGGGTGAAAAACTGTTTTTT. It yields the protein CASSKDSAWGEKLFF.

With respect to this clonotype: Relative to the germline gene, one junction end is altered; a read error may explain this. The V call is TRBV10-3, the J call TRBJ2-5; possible D gene TRBD2, 6 bases. The CDR3 covers 11 residues. The V gene's germline CDR1 is ENHRY and CDR2 SYGVKD. The CDR3 bases are TGTGCCATCGGTTCTAGCGAGACCCAGCACTTC. This encodes CAIGSSETQHF.

The count of this clonotype is one. V usage is TRBV7-2 and J usage is TRBJ1-1; D perhaps matches TRBD1 (6 bases). The germline V gene encodes CDR1 SGHTA and CDR2 FQGNSA. The CDR3 is made up of 14 amino acids. V was clipped by 8 bases and J by 4 bases, with 17 bases between them. CDR3 DNA sequence: TGTGCCAGCTCGAATGGCGGGGGGCGCACTGAAGCTTTCTTT. Translating it yields CASSNGGGRTEAFF. Filled out from reference TRBV7-2 and TRBJ1-1, the complete variable domain reads GAGVSQSPSNKVTEKGKDVELRCDPISGHTALYWYRQSLGQGLEFLIYFQGNSAPDKSGLPSDRFSAERTGGSVSTLTIQRTQQEDSAVYLCASSNGGGRTEAFFGQGTRLTVV.

This clonotype was seen repeatedly, ten times or more. The chain combines TRBV7-6 with TRBJ2-2, with D perhaps given as TRBD1 or TRBD2 (5 bases each). CDR3 size: 15 residues. The V and J ends lost 6 bases and 0 bases respectively, with 11 bases between them. The V gene's germline CDR1 is SGHVS and CDR2 FNYEAQ. The CDR3 here is CASRAGTTNTGELFF. CDR3 DNA: TGTGCCAGCAGGGCCGGGACCACGAACACCGGGGAGCTGTTTTTT. The full variable domain, its missing parts supplied by reference TRBV7-6 and TRBJ2-2, is GAGVSQSPRYKVTKRGQDVALRCDPISGHVSLYWYRQALGQGPEFLTYFNYEAQQDKSGLPNDRFSAERPEGSISTLTIQRTEQRDSAMYRCASRAGTTNTGELFFGEGSRLTVL.